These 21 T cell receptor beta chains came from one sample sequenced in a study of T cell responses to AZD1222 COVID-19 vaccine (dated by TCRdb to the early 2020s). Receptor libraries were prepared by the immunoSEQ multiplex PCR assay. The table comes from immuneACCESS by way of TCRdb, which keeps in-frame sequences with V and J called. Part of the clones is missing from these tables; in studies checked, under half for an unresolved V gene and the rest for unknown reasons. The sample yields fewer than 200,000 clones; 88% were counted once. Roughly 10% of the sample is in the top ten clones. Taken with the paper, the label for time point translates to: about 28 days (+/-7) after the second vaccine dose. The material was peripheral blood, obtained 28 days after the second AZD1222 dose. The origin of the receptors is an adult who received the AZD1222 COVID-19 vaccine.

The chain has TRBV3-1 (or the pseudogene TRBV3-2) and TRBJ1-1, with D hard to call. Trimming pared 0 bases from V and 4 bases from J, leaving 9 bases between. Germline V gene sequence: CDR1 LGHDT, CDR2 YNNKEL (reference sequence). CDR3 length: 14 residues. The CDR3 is CASSQDRGFTEAFF. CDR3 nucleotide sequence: TGTGCCAGCAGCCAAGATCGAGGTTTCACTGAAGCTTTCTTT.

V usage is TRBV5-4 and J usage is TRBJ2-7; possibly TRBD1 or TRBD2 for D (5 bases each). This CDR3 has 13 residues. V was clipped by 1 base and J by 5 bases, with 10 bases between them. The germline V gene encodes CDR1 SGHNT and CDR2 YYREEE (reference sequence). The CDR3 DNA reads TGTGCCAGCAGCTTGCCGGGGCCCCACGAGCAGTACTTC. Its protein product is CASSLPGPHEQYF.

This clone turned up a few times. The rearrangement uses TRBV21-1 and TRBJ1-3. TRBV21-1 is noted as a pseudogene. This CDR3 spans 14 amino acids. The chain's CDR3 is CASSKKLRGNTIYF. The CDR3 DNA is TGTGCCAGCAGCAAAAAGCTTCGAGGAAACACCATATATTTT.

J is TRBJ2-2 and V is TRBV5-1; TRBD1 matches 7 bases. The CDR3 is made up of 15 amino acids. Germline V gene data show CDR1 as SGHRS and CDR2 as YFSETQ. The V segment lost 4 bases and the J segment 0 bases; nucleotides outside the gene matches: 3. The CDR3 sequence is CASSRQGSNTGELFF. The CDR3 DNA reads TGCGCCAGCAGCCGACAGGGCTCGAACACCGGGGAGCTGTTTTTT.

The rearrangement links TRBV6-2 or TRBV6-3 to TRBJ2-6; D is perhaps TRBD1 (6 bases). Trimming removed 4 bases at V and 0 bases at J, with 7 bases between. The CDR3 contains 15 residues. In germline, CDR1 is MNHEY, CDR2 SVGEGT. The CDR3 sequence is CASSLQGSGANVLTF. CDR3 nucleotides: TGTGCCAGCAGTTTACAGGGCTCTGGGGCCAACGTCCTGACTTTC.

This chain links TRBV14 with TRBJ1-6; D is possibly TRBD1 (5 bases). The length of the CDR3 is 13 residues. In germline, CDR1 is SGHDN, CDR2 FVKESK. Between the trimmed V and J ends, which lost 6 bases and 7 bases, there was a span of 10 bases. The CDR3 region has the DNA TGTGCCAGCAGTCAAACAGGAAATTCACCCCTCCACTTT. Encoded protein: CASSQTGNSPLHF. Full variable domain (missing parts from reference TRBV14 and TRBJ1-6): EAGVTQFPSHSVIEKGQTVTLRCDPISGHDNLYWYRRVMGKEIKFLLHFVKESKQDESGMPNNRFLAERTGGTYSTLKVQPAELEDSGVYFCASSQTGNSPLHFGNGTRLTVT.

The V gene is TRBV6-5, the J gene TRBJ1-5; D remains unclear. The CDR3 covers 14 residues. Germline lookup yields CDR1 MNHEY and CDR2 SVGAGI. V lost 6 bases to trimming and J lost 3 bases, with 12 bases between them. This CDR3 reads CASSTGRINQPQHF. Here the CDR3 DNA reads TGTGCCAGCAGCACTGGACGGATCAATCAGCCCCAGCATTTT.

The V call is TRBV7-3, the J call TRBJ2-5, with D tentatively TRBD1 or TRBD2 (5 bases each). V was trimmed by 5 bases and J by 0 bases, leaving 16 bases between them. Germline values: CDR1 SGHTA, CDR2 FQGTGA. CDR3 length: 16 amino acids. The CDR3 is CASSPRGFKYQETQYF. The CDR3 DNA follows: TGTGCCAGCAGCCCGAGGGGCTTCAAGTACCAAGAGACCCAGTACTTC.

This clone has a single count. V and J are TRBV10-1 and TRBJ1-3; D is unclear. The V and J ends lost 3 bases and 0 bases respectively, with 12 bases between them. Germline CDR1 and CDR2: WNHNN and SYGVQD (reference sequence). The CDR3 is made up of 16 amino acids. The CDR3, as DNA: TGCGCCAGCAGTGAATATAGGAGGACCTCTGGAAACACCATATATTTT. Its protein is CASSEYRRTSGNTIYF.

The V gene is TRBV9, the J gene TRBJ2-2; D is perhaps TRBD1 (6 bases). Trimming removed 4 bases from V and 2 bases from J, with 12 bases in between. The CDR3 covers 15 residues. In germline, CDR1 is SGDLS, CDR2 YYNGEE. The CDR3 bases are TGTGCCAGCAGCAAACGGACAGAAAACACCGGGGAGCTGTTTTTT. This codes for CASSKRTENTGELFF.

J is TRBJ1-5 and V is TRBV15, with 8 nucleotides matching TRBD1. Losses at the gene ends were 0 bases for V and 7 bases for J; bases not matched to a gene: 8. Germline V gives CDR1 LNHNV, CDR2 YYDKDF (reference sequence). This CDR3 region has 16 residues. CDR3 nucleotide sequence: TGTGCCACCAGCAGAGATCCCGGACAGGGAGGGCAGCCCCAGCATTTT. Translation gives CATSRDPGQGGQPQHF.

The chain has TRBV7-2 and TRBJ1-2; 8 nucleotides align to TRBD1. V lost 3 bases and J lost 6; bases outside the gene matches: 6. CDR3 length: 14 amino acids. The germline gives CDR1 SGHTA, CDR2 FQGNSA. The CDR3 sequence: CASSLQGANDGYTF. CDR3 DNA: TGTGCCAGCAGCTTGCAGGGGGCGAACGATGGCTACACCTTC.

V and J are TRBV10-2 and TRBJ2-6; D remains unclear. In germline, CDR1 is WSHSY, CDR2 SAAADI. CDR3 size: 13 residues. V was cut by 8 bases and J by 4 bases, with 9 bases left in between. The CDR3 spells CASFEAGANVLTF. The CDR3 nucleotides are TGCGCCAGCTTCGAGGCAGGGGCCAACGTCCTGACTTTC.

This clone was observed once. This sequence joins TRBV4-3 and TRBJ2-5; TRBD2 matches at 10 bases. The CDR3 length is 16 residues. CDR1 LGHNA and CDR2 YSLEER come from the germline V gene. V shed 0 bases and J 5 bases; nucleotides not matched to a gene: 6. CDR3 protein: CASSQEGLAGVETQYF. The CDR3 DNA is TGCGCCAGCAGCCAAGAGGGGCTAGCGGGGGTGGAGACCCAGTACTTC.

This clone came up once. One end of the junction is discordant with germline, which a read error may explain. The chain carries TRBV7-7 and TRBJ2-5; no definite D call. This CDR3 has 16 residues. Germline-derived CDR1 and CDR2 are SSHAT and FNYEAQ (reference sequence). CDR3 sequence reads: CASSPLAPPAQETQYF. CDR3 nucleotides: TGTGCTAGCAGCCCTTTGGCGCCTCCCGCTCAAGAGACCCAGTACTTC.

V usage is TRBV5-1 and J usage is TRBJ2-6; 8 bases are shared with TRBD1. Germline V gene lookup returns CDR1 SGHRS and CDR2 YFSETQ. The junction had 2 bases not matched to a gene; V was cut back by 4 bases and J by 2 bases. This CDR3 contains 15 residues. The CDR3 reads CASSPTGAGANVLTF. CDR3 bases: TGCGCCAGCAGCCCGACAGGGGCTGGGGCCAACGTCCTGACTTTC.

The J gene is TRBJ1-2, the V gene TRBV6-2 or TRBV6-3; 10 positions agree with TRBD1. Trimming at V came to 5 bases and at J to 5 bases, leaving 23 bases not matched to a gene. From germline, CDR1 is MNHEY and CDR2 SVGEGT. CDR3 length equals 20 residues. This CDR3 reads CASSPLYLPGTGALRYGYTF. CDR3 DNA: TGTGCCAGCAGTCCCCTATATCTTCCCGGGACAGGGGCTCTCAGGTATGGCTACACCTTC.

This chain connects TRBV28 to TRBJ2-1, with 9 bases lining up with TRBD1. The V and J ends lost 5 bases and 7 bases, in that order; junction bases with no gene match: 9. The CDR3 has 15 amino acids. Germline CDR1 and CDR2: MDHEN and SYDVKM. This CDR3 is CASSTGGAVWNEQFF. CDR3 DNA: TGTGCCAGCAGTACAGGGGGCGCAGTATGGAATGAGCAGTTCTTC.

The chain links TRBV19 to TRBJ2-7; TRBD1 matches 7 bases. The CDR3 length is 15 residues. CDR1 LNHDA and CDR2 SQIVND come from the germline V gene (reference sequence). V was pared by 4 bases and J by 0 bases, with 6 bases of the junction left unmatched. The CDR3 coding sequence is TGTGCCAGTAGTAGACAGGGACGTAGCTCCTACGAGCAGTACTTC. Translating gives CASSRQGRSSYEQYF.

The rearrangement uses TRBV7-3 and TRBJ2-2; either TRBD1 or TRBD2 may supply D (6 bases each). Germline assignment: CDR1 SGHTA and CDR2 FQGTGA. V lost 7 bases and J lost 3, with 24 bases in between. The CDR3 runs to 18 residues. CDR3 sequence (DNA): TGTGCCAGCACTAACCTCGATCCGAGGGGGGCCCACACCGGGGAGCTGTTTTTT. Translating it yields CASTNLDPRGAHTGELFF.

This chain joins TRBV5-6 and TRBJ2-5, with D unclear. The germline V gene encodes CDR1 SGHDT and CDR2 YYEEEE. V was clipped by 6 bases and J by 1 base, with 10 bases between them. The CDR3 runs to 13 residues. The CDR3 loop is CASTPGLQETQYF. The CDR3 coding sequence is TGTGCCAGCACCCCCGGCCTCCAAGAGACCCAGTACTTC.